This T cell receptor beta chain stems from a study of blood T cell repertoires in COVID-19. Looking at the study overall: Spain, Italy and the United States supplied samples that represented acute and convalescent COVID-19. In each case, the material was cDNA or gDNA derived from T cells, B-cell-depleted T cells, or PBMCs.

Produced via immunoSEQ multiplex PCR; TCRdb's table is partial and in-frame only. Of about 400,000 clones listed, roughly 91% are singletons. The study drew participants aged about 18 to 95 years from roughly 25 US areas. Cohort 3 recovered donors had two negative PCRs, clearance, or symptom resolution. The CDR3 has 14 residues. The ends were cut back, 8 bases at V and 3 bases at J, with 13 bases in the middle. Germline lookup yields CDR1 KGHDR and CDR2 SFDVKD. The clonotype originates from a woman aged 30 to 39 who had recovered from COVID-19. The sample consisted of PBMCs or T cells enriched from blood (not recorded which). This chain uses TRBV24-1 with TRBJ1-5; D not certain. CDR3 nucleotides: TGTGCCACCAAGCGGGGAGGAGACAATCAGCCCCAGCATTTT. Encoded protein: CATKRGGDNQPQHF.